The present TCR beta chain was sequenced within a study of vaccination and CD4 T cells after COVID-19. At the Johns Hopkins FTIC core, DNA taken from cultured CD4+ T cells was sequenced by way of the Oncomine TCR Beta short-read assay. One entry per CDR3 protein results from TCRdb running MiXCR on the PCR reads. The sample holds more than 4,000 distinct CDR3 sequences, less than 60% seen once. This clonotype was detected only a few times. Its target is unknown. Unmatched junction bases numbered 11, after V lost 5 bases and J lost 8 bases. This CDR3 has 14 residues. Germline assignment: CDR1 SGHTA and CDR2 FQGNSA. Treatment of the sample: approximately 10-day PBMC culture with coronavirus spike peptide pools or control peptides (ViraFEST assay).

This receptor was identified in a human donor who had recovered from COVID-19. Sequenced input: CD4+ T cells from blood, cultured in vitro. The chain links TRBV7-2 to TRBJ1-2, with TRBD1 matching over 7 bases. CDR3 bases: TGTGCCAGCAGCCCCGGGACAGAAGTTGTGGGCTACACCTTC. Translating gives CASSPGTEVVGYTF.